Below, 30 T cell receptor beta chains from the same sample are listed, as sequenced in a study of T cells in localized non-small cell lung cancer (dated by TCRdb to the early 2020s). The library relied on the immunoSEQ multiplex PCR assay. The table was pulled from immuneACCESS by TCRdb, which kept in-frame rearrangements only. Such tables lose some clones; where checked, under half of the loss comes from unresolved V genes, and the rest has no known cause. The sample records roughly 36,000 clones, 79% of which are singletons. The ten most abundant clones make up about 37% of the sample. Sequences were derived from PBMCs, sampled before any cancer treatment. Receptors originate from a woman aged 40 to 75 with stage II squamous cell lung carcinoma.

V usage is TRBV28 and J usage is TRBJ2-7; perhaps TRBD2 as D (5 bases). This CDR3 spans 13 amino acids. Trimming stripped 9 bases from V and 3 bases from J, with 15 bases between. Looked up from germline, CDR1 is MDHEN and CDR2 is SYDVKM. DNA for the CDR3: TGTGCCAGTACCGGGAACAAAAACTACGAGCAGTACGTC. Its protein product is CASTGNKNYEQYV.

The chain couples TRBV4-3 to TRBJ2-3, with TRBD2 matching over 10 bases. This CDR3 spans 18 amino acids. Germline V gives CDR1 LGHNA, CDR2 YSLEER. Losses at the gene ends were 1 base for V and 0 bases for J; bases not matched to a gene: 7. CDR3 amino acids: CASSQVVAGGPSTDTQYF. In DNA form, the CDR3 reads TGCGCCAGCAGCCAAGTGGTAGCGGGAGGACCTAGCACAGATACGCAGTATTTT.

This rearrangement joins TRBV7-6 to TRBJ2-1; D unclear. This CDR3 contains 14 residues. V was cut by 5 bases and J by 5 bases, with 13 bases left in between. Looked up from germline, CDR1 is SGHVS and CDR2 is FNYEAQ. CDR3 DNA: TGTGCCAGCAGCCCAAGGACCCAGAACAATGAGCAGTTCTTC. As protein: CASSPRTQNNEQFF. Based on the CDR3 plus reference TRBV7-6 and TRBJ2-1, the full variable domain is GAGVSQSPRYKVTKRGQDVALRCDPISGHVSLYWYRQALGQGPEFLTYFNYEAQQDKSGLPNDRFSAERPEGSISTLTIQRTEQRDSAMYRCASSPRTQNNEQFFGPGTRLTVL.

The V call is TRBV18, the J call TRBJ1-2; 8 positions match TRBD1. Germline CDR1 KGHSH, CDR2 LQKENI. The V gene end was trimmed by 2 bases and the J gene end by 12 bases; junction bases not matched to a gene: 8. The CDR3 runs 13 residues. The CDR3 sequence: CASSPGQGVSHTF. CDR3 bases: TGTGCCAGCTCACCAGGACAGGGCGTTTCCCACACCTTC.

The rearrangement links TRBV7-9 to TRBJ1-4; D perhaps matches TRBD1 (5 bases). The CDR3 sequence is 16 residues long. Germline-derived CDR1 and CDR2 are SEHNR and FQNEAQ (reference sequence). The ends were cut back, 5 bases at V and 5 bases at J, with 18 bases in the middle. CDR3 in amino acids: CASSPPVGTGNEKLFF. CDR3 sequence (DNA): TGTGCCAGCAGCCCGCCAGTCGGGACCGGAAATGAAAAACTGTTTTTT.

CDR3 in amino acids: CASSWDPSNNEQFF. The CDR3 DNA reads as TGTGCCAGCAGTTGGGACCCCAGCAACAATGAGCAGTTCTTC. This sequence joins TRBV28 and TRBJ2-1; perhaps D is TRBD1 or TRBD2 (5 bases each). The germline CDR1 and CDR2 sequences are MDHEN and SYDVKM. With 4 bases removed from V and 5 bases from J, the gap between germline ends came to 12 bases. The CDR3 is made up of 14 amino acids.

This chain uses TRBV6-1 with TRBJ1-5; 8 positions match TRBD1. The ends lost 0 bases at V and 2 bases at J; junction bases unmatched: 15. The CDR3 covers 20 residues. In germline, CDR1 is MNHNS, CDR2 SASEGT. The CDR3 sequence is CASSEAWARGRAGGNQPQHF. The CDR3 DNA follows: TGTGCCAGCAGTGAAGCTTGGGCCAGGGGGCGAGCTGGGGGCAATCAGCCCCAGCATTTT.

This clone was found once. DNA of the CDR3: TGTGCCAGCAGCGGGGGGACAGAATCTAACTATGGCTACACCTTC. Amino acids: CASSGGTESNYGYTF. The chain employs TRBV5-5 and TRBJ1-2; 7 positions match TRBD1. This CDR3 is built from 15 residues. Germline CDR1 reads SGHKS; CDR2 reads YYEKEE (reference sequence). With V trimmed by 4 bases and J by 0 bases, 6 bases remained unmatched.

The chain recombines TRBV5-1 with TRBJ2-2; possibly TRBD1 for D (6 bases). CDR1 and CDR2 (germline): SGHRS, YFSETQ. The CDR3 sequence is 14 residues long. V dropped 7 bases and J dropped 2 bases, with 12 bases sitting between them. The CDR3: CASYREINTGELFF. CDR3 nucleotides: TGCGCCAGCTACAGGGAGATAAACACCGGGGAGCTGTTTTTT.

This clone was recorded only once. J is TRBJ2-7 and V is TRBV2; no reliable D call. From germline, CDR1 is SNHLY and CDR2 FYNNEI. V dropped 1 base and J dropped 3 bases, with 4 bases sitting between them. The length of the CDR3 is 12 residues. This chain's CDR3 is CASSEEDYEQYV. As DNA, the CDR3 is TGTGCCAGCAGTGAAGAAGACTACGAGCAGTACGTC.

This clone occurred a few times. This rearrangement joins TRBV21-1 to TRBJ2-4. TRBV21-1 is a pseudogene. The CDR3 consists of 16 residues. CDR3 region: CASSKRPKIAKNIQYF. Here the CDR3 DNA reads TGTGCCAGCAGCAAAAGGCCGAAAATAGCCAAAAACATTCAGTACTTC.

CDR3 residues: CASSEQDRGEQYV. Here the CDR3 DNA reads TGTGCCAGCAGTGAACAGGACAGGGGCGAGCAGTACGTC. V usage is TRBV2 and J usage is TRBJ2-7; 9 bases match TRBD1. The trim removed 2 bases at V and 6 bases at J, leaving 2 bases unmatched. Per germline, CDR1 SNHLY and CDR2 FYNNEI. The length of the CDR3 is 13 residues.

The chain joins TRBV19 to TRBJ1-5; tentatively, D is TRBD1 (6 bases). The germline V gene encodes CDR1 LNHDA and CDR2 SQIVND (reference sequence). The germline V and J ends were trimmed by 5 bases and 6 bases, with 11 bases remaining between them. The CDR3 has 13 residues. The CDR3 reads CASSGTGRQPQHF. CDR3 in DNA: TGTGCCAGTAGTGGAACAGGGCGTCAGCCCCAGCATTTT.

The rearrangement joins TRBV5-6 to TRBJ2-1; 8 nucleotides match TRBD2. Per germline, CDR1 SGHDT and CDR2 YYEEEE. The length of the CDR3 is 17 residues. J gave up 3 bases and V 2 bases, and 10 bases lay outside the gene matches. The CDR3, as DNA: TGTGCCAGCAGCTTTCCTCGGGGCGGGGGGCTCTACAATGAGCAGTTCTTC. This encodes CASSFPRGGGLYNEQFF.

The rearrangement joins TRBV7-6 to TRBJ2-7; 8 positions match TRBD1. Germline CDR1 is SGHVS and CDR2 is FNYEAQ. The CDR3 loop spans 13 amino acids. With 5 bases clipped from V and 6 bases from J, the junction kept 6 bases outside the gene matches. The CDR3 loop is CASSARDRGEQYF. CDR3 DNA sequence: TGTGCCAGCAGCGCAAGAGACAGGGGCGAGCAGTACTTC.

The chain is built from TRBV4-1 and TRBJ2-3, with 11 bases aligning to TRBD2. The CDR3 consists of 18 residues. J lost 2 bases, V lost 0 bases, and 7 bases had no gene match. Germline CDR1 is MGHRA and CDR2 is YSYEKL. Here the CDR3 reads CASSQDVASGGPTDTQYF. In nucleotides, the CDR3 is TGCGCCAGCAGCCAAGATGTGGCTAGCGGGGGGCCCACAGATACGCAGTATTTT.

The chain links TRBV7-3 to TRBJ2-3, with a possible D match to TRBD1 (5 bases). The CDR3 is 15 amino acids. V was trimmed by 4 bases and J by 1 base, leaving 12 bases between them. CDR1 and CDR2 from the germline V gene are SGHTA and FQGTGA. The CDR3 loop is CASSSQGRGTDTQYF. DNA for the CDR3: TGTGCCAGCAGCTCCCAGGGAAGGGGCACAGATACGCAGTATTTT.

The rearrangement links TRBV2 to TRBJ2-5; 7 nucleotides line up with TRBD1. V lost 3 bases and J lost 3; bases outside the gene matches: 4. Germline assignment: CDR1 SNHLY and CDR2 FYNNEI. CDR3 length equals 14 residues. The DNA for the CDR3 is TGTGCCAGCAGTGATGGCAGGGGGAAAGAGACCCAGTACTTC. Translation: CASSDGRGKETQYF.

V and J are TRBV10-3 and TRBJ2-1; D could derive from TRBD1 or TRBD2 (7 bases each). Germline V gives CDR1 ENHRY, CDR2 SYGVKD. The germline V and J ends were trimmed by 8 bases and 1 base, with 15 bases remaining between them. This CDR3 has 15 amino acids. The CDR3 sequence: CAISAGGGSYNEQFF. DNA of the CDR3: TGTGCCATCTCGGCAGGGGGAGGGTCCTACAATGAGCAGTTCTTC.

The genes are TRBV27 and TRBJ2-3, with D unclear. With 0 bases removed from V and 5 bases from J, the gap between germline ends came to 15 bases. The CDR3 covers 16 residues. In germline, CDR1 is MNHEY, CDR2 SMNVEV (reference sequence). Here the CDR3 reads CASSLSDLLGVDTQYF. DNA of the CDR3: TGTGCCAGCAGTTTATCGGACCTTCTTGGGGTAGATACGCAGTATTTT.

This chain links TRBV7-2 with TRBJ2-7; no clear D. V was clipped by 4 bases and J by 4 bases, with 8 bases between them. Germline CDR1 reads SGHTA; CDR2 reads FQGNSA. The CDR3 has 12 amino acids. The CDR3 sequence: CASSYPAYEQYF. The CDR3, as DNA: TGTGCCAGCAGCTACCCCGCTTACGAGCAGTACTTC.

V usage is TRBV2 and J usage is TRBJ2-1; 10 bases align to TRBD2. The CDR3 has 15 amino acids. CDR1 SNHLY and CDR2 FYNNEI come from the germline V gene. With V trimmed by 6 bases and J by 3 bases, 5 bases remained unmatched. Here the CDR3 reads CASSSPSGGYNEQFF. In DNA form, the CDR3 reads TGTGCCAGCAGCTCTCCTAGCGGGGGCTACAATGAGCAGTTCTTC.

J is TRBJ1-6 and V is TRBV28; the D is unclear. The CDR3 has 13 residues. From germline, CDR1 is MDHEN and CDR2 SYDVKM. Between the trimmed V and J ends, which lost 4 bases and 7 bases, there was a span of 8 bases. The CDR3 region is CASSSAANSPLHF. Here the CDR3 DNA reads TGTGCCAGCAGTTCCGCGGCCAATTCACCCCTCCACTTT.

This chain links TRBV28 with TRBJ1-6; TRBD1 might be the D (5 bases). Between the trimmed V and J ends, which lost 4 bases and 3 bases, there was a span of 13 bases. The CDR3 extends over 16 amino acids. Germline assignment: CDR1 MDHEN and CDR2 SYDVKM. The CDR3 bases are TGTGCCAGCAGTTCCCTCGTGGGGGGCTATAATTCACCCCTCCACTTT. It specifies CASSSLVGGYNSPLHF.

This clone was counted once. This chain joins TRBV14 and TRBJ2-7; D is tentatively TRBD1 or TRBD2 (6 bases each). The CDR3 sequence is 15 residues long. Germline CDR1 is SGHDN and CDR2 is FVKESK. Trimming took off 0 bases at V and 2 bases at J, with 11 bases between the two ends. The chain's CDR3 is CASSQDWGAAYEQYF. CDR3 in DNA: TGTGCCAGCAGCCAAGATTGGGGGGCGGCCTACGAGCAGTACTTC.

CDR3 sequence (DNA): TGTGCCAGCAGTGACTCTGGGGCCAACGTCCTGACTTTC. Translating it yields CASSDSGANVLTF. V usage is TRBV14 and J usage is TRBJ2-6; D is unclear. Looked up from germline, CDR1 is SGHDN and CDR2 is FVKESK. This CDR3 region has 13 residues. Trimming left V 6 bases short and J 0 bases short, with 3 bases between.

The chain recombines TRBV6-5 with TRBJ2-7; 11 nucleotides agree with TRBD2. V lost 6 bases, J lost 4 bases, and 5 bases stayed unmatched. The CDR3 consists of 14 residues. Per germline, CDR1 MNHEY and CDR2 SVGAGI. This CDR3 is CASRLGLAAYEQYF. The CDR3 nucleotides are TGTGCCAGCAGGTTGGGACTAGCGGCTTACGAGCAGTACTTC.

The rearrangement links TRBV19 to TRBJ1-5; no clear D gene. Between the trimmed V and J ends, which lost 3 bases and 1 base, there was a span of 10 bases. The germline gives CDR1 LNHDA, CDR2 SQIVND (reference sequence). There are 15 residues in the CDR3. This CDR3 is CASSIIQTSNQPQHF. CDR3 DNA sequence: TGTGCCAGTAGTATTATACAAACAAGCAATCAGCCCCAGCATTTT. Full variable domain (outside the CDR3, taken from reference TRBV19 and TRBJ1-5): DGGITQSPKYLFRKEGQNVTLSCEQNLNHDAMYWYRQDPGQGLRLIYYSQIVNDFQKGDIAEGYSVSREKKESFPLTVTSAQKNPTAFYLCASSIIQTSNQPQHFGDGTRLSIL.

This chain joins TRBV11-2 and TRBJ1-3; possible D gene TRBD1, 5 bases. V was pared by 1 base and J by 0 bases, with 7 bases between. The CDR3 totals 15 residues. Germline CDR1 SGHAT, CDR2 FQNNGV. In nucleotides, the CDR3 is TGTGCCAGCAGCTTAGCGGGGCCCTCTGGAAACACCATATATTTT. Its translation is CASSLAGPSGNTIYF.

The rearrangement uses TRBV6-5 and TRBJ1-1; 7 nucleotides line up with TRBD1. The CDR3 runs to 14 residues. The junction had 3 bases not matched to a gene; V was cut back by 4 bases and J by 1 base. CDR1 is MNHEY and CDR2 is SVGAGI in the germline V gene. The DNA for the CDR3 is TGTGCCAGCAGTTCCCGGACAGGGAACACTGAAGCTTTCTTT. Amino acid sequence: CASSSRTGNTEAFF.